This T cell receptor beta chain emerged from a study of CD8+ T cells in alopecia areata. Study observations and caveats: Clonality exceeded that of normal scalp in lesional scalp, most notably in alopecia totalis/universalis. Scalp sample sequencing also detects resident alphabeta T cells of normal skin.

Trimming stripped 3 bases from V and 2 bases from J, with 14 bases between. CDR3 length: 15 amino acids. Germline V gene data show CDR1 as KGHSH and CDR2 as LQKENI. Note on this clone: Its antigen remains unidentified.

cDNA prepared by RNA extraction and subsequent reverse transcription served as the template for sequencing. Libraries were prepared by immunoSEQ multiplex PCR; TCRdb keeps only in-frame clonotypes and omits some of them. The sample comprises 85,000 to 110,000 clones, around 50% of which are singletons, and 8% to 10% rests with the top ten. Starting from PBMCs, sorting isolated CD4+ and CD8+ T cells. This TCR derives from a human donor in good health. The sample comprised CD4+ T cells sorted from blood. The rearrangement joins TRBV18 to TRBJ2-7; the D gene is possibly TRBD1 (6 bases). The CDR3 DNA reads TGTGCCAGCTCACCGAGACAGGCCCAGGCCTACGAGCAGTACTTC. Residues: CASSPRQAQAYEQYF.